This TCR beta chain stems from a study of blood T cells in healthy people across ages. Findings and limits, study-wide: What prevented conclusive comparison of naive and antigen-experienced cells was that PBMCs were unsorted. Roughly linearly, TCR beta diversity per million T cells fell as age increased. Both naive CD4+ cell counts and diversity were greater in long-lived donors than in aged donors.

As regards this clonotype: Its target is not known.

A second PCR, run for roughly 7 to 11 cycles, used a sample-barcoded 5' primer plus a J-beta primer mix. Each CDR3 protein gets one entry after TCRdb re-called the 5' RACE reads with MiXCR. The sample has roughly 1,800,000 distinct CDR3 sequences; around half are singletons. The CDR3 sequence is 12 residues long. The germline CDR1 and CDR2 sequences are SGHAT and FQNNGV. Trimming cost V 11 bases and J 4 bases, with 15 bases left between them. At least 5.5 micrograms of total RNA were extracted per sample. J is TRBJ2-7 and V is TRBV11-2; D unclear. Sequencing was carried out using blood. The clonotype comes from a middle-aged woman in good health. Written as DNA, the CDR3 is TGTGCCGTGGGCCGACAAAAATACGAGCAGTACTTC. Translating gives CAVGRQKYEQYF.